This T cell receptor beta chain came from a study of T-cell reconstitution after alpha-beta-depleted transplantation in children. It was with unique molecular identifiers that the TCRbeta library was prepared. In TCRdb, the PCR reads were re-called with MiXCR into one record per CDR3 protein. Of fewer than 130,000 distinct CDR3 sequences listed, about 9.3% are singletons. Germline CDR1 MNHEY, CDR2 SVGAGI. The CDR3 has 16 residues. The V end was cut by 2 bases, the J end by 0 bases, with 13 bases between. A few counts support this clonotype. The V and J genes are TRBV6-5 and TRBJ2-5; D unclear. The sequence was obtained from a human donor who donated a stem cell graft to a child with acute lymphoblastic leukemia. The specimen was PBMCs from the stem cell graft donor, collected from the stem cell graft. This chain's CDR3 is CASSYPLPLYQETQYF. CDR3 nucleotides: TGTGCCAGCAGTTACCCCCTTCCGTTGTACCAAGAGACCCAGTACTTC.